The 10 T cell receptor beta chains below all came from one sample that was sequenced in a study of blood T cell repertoires in COVID-19. Here immunoSEQ multiplex PCR was the method, and the copy in TCRdb shows in-frame clones only, minus some. This sample carries around 100,000 clones, roughly nine tenths of them seen once, and the ten largest clones take around 6.2%. The source material was peripheral blood. These receptors were collected from a human donor in a cohort sampled during active COVID-19.

For the CDR3, the DNA is TGTGCCAGCAGCCCGACTCTTTATAATTCACCCCTCCACTTT. It translates to CASSPTLYNSPLHF. The rearrangement joins TRBV5-4 to TRBJ1-6; D is ambiguous. The length of the CDR3 is 14 residues. Trimming shortened V by 4 bases and J by 4 bases, and 9 bases separated the two germline ends. Germline V gives CDR1 SGHNT, CDR2 YYREEE (reference sequence). The full variable domain, with the rest looked up from reference TRBV5-4 and TRBJ1-6, is ETGVTQSPTHLIKTRGQQVTLRCSSQSGHNTVSWYQQALGQGPQFIFQYYREEENGRGNFPPRFSGLQFPNYSSELNVNALELDDSALYLCASSPTLYNSPLHFGNGTRLTVT.

This clone occurred a few times. The V and J genes are TRBV6-2 or TRBV6-3 and TRBJ1-5; unclear D gene. The CDR3 runs 15 residues. Trimming removed 5 bases at V and 2 bases at J, with 13 bases between. Germline V gives CDR1 MNHEY, CDR2 SVGEGT. The CDR3 DNA follows: TGTGCCAGCAGTCCCCGAGGGATAGGCAATCAGCCCCAGCATTTT. Its translation is CASSPRGIGNQPQHF.

This chain links TRBV29-1 with TRBJ1-1; D is undetermined. CDR3 length: 15 residues. V was pared by 6 bases and J by 1 base, with 18 bases between. CDR1 SQVTM and CDR2 ANQGSEA come from the germline V gene. CDR3 region: CSVTPLGSRNTEAFF. DNA of the CDR3: TGCAGCGTCACCCCTTTGGGCAGCCGGAACACTGAAGCTTTCTTT.

This chain links TRBV21-1 with TRBJ1-6. TRBV21-1 is a pseudogene segment. This CDR3 spans 13 amino acids. CDR3 in DNA: TGTGCCAGCAGCACGGAGTATAATTCACCCCTCCACTTT. Translated: CASSTEYNSPLHF.

The rearrangement links TRBV27 to TRBJ2-3, with 10 positions matching TRBD2. V dropped 1 base and J dropped 2; count of bases not matched to a gene: 15. CDR1 is MNHEY, CDR2 SMNVEV, per germline (reference sequence). The CDR3 runs 20 residues. The CDR3 here is CASSLFPVVSGRTITDTQYF. The CDR3, as DNA: TGTGCCAGCAGTTTATTTCCCGTGGTTAGCGGGAGGACCATCACAGATACGCAGTATTTT.

The CDR3 bases are TGTGCCAGCAGCTTAGGGACCCACAGGGACACTGAAGCTTTCTTT. Translating gives CASSLGTHRDTEAFF. The chain couples TRBV7-9 to TRBJ1-1; TRBD1 might be the D (6 bases). Trimming pared 1 base from V and 3 bases from J, leaving 12 bases between. The germline CDR1 and CDR2 sequences are SEHNR and FQNEAQ (reference sequence). This CDR3 region has 15 residues.

The chain combines TRBV5-1 with TRBJ2-5, with D possibly being TRBD1 (5 bases). The CDR3 runs 14 residues. Trimming took 6 bases from V and 3 from J, leaving 15 bases between them. CDR1 and CDR2 (germline): SGHRS, YFSETQ. The CDR3 DNA is TGCGCCAGCATGCAGGGCCCCCAAGAAGAGACCCAGTACTTC. It translates to CASMQGPQEETQYF.

J is TRBJ2-5 and V is TRBV18, with a possible D match to TRBD1 (6 bases). This CDR3 is built from 14 residues. The germline V and J ends were trimmed by 0 bases and 6 bases, with 11 bases remaining between them. From germline, CDR1 is KGHSH and CDR2 LQKENI. The DNA for the CDR3 is TGTGCCAGCTCACCACCGGCACAGGGAAAGACCCAGTACTTC. Its protein is CASSPPAQGKTQYF.

This sequence joins TRBV5-6 and TRBJ1-6; D is undetermined. Germline V gives CDR1 SGHDT, CDR2 YYEEEE. This CDR3 comprises 14 residues. Trimming took 4 bases from V and 9 from J, leaving 14 bases between them. CDR3 DNA: TGTGCCAGCAGCGCGAGAAACGGTCTTTCACCCCTCCACTTT. It codes for CASSARNGLSPLHF.

The genes are TRBV7-2 and TRBJ1-2, with D tentatively TRBD1 (5 bases). V was trimmed by 1 base and J by 4 bases, leaving 13 bases between them. The CDR3 spans 15 residues. Germline-derived CDR1 and CDR2 are SGHTA and FQGNSA. The CDR3 sequence: CASSLVTGNPYGYTF. The CDR3 nucleotides are TGTGCCAGCAGCTTAGTAACAGGCAATCCCTATGGCTACACCTTC.